The 6 T cell receptor beta chains listed next were all sequenced from one sample in a study of shared clonotypes between healthy human individuals. Profiling relied on immunoSEQ multiplex PCR, and the TCRdb table lists in-frame clones only, not all of them. The repertoire holds about 2.1 million clones, 90% to 95% seen once, with around 1.7% in the top ten. Naive-designated CD8 cells lacked CD45RO, were positively enriched for CCR7, and omitted terminally differentiated effector memory CD45RA+ cells. The sample comprised naive CD8+ T cells from PBMCs. The receptors were gathered from a man between 18 and 29 years old in good health. Some clones in this sample may be carry-over from other donors' samples.

The rearrangement joins TRBV19 to TRBJ2-5; 8 nucleotides align to TRBD2. The V gene end was trimmed by 3 bases and the J gene end by 4 bases; junction bases not matched to a gene: 7. CDR3 length: 15 amino acids. The germline V gene has CDR1 LNHDA and CDR2 SQIVND (reference sequence). In DNA form, the CDR3 reads TGTGCCAGTAGTATCCTCCTAGCGGGCCCAGAGACCCAGTACTTC. This gives the protein CASSILLAGPETQYF.

This clone was seen a single time. The chain links TRBV29-1 to TRBJ1-2; 7 bases are a match to TRBD1. V lost 0 bases to trimming and J lost 5 bases; unmatched junction nucleotides: 18. The CDR3 is made up of 18 amino acids. Germline CDR1 is SQVTM and CDR2 is ANQGSEA. The CDR3 is CSVEDETYDPGQLYGYTF. In DNA, the CDR3 is TGCAGCGTTGAAGATGAGACTTATGATCCGGGACAGCTTTATGGCTACACCTTC.

The chain is built from TRBV15 and TRBJ2-7; the D gene is possibly TRBD2 (6 bases). Germline values: CDR1 LNHNV, CDR2 YYDKDF (reference sequence). The CDR3 loop spans 15 amino acids. The V gene lost 1 base and the J gene lost 5 bases, with 15 bases spanning the gap. The CDR3 here is CATSRVGVLADEQYF. Written as DNA, the CDR3 is TGTGCCACCAGCAGAGTCGGGGTACTAGCCGACGAGCAGTACTTC.

The rearrangement joins TRBV25-1 to TRBJ2-7, with D maybe TRBD2 (6 bases). Germline V gives CDR1 MGHDK, CDR2 SYGVNS. This CDR3 region has 15 residues. Trimming removed 4 bases from V and 3 bases from J, with 16 bases in between. CDR3 region: CASSADIGSGYEQYF. In DNA, the CDR3 is TGTGCCAGCAGTGCCGACATCGGTAGCGGCTACGAGCAGTACTTC.

The chain employs TRBV5-4 and TRBJ2-2; D uncertain. Deletions cut 7 bases from V and 10 bases from J, with 14 bases between. In germline, CDR1 is SGHNT, CDR2 YYREEE (reference sequence). The CDR3 runs to 12 residues. CDR3 coding DNA: TGTGCCAGCTCCGGTATCGGGTCGGAGCTGTTTTTT. Protein sequence: CASSGIGSELFF.

This clone occurred a few times. This rearrangement joins TRBV7-9 to TRBJ1-4; 8 bases line up with TRBD1. V shed 5 bases, J shed 8 bases, and the junction held 10 bases outside the gene matches. From germline, CDR1 is SEHNR and CDR2 FQNEAQ (reference sequence). The CDR3 covers 15 residues. The CDR3 loop is CASSRSDREDEKLFF. The CDR3 DNA follows: TGTGCCAGCAGCAGGTCGGACAGGGAGGACGAAAAACTGTTTTTT.